Each of the 28 T cell receptor beta chains below was sequenced from the same sample in a study of cytomegalovirus exposure and HLA in healthy donors. The PCR used 60 Vbeta and 13 Jbeta primers. Libraries were prepared by immunoSEQ multiplex PCR; TCRdb keeps only in-frame clonotypes and omits some of them. The table has over 150,000 clones, roughly 87% seen once; the top ten hold over 0.2%. Sequencing used PBMCs. The source is a girl under three years old in good health and CMV-seronegative.

The J gene is TRBJ2-5, the V gene TRBV5-6; D possibly corresponds to TRBD1 (6 bases). The ends were cut back, 2 bases at V and 0 bases at J, with 23 bases in the middle. The germline gives CDR1 SGHDT, CDR2 YYEEEE. CDR3 length: 19 residues. DNA for the CDR3: TGTGCCAGCAGCTTATCTTTCAGGGGAAAGGATGGGTACCAAGAGACCCAGTACTTC. This translates into CASSLSFRGKDGYQETQYF.

The chain couples TRBV5-1 to TRBJ2-1; 8 bases fit TRBD1. The length of the CDR3 is 14 residues. J lost 5 bases, V lost 5 bases, and 6 bases had no gene match. CDR1 and CDR2 from the germline V gene are SGHRS and YFSETQ. DNA for the CDR3: TGCGCCAGCAGTCGAGGGACAGGACACAATGAGCAGTTCTTC. This sequence encodes CASSRGTGHNEQFF.

The chain uses TRBV25-1 and TRBJ2-7; 9 bases fit TRBD1. V was clipped by 3 bases and J by 5 bases; unmatched bases: 8. Germline V gives CDR1 MGHDK, CDR2 SYGVNS. CDR3 length: 15 amino acids. The CDR3 region has the DNA TGTGCCAGCAGTGATTTTGGGACAGGGATCGACGAGCAGTACTTC. It specifies CASSDFGTGIDEQYF.

The rearrangement links TRBV5-1 to TRBJ2-3; a weak D match, TRBD1 (6 bases). Per germline, CDR1 SGHRS and CDR2 YFSETQ. This CDR3 is built from 15 residues. V lost 3 bases and J lost 1, with 12 bases in between. The CDR3 coding sequence is TGCGCCAGCAGCTCTGCAGGGGCCGGCACAGATACGCAGTATTTT. Translated, it gives CASSSAGAGTDTQYF. Full variable domain (rest looked up from reference TRBV5-1 and TRBJ2-3): KAGVTQTPRYLIKTRGQQVTLSCSPISGHRSVSWYQQTPGQGLQFLFEYFSETQRNKGNFPGRFSGRQFSNSRSEMNVSTLELGDSALYLCASSSAGAGTDTQYFGPGTRLTVL.

The chain carries TRBV19 and TRBJ1-4; 7 positions agree with TRBD1. Trimming removed 9 bases from V and 6 bases from J; junction bases left unmatched: 7. This CDR3 comprises 13 residues. Germline V gene lookup returns CDR1 LNHDA and CDR2 SQIVND (reference sequence). The CDR3 sequence is CASSGTVDEKLFF. The CDR3 region has the DNA TGTGCCAGCTCCGGGACAGTAGATGAAAAACTGTTTTTT.

The chain employs TRBV7-2 and TRBJ2-1, with TRBD2 matching 8 bases. V trimming: 4 bases; J trimming: 4 bases; junction bases outside the gene matches: 6. Germline V gene lookup returns CDR1 SGHTA and CDR2 FQGNSA. The CDR3 runs 15 residues. CDR3 loop: CASSSGGAFYNEQFF. CDR3 in DNA: TGTGCCAGCAGCTCCGGGGGGGCATTTTACAATGAGCAGTTCTTC.

The CDR3 nucleotides read TGTGCCAGTAGTCCCCGGACTAGCTGGGAGACCCAGTACTTC. It is translated as CASSPRTSWETQYF. This rearrangement joins TRBV19 to TRBJ2-5; 8 bases are shared with TRBD2. The V gene's germline CDR1 is LNHDA and CDR2 SQIVND (reference sequence). The V segment lost 5 bases and the J segment 5 bases; nucleotides outside the gene matches: 7. This CDR3 is built from 14 residues.

CDR3 coding DNA: TGTGCCAGCAGGGGGCGGACTGAAGCTTTCTTT. Residues: CASRGRTEAFF. V gene TRBV2 combines with J gene TRBJ1-1; a weak D match, TRBD1 (5 bases). V lost 6 bases to trimming and J lost 5 bases, with 7 bases between them. Looked up from germline, CDR1 is SNHLY and CDR2 is FYNNEI. The CDR3 is 11 residues long.

The V gene is TRBV25-1, the J gene TRBJ1-1; tentative D call: TRBD1 (5 bases). The germline V gene encodes CDR1 MGHDK and CDR2 SYGVNS. The CDR3 loop spans 14 amino acids. V dropped 8 bases and J dropped 1 base, with 14 bases sitting between them. CDR3 sequence: CASQPTAGNTEAFF. As DNA, the CDR3 is TGTGCCAGCCAGCCGACAGCAGGGAACACTGAAGCTTTCTTT.

This clone was detected a few times. The J gene is TRBJ2-7, the V gene TRBV6-1; 10 bases fit TRBD1. Germline CDR1 and CDR2: MNHNS and SASEGT. The CDR3 is 15 amino acids. The junction had 7 bases not matched to a gene; V was cut back by 6 bases and J by 2 bases. In nucleotides, the CDR3 is TGTGCCAGCAGAGCCCCGGGACAGGGGACCTACGAGCAGTACTTC. It encodes CASRAPGQGTYEQYF.

Written as DNA, the CDR3 is TGTGCCAGCAGTTTAAGTGGCAGGGAGGGCTATGGCTACACCTTC. It codes for CASSLSGREGYGYTF. The rearrangement uses TRBV27 and TRBJ1-2; the D gene is possibly TRBD1 (5 bases). The germline V and J ends were trimmed by 2 bases and 4 bases, with 14 bases remaining between them. Germline V lookup: CDR1 MNHEY, CDR2 SMNVEV (reference sequence). The CDR3 runs 15 residues.

The V and J genes are TRBV19 and TRBJ1-4; D possibly corresponds to TRBD1 (5 bases). CDR1 and CDR2 from the germline V gene are LNHDA and SQIVND (reference sequence). Trimming took 7 bases from V and 0 from J, leaving 18 bases between them. The CDR3 contains 17 residues. For the CDR3, the DNA is TGTGCCAGTAAAACCGGAGGGAGGGGTACAACTAATGAAAAACTGTTTTTT. Translated: CASKTGGRGTTNEKLFF.

The J gene is TRBJ1-3, the V gene TRBV11-2; D is unresolved. This CDR3 comprises 15 residues. Trimming cost V 2 bases and J 4 bases, with 12 bases left between them. Germline V gene sequence: CDR1 SGHAT, CDR2 FQNNGV. The CDR3 loop reads CASSLTPTGGNTIYF. The CDR3 DNA reads TGTGCCAGCAGCTTAACCCCCACCGGGGGAAACACCATATATTTT.

The chain combines TRBV19 with TRBJ2-3; tentative D call: TRBD2 (5 bases). This CDR3 is 15 amino acids long. Per germline, CDR1 LNHDA and CDR2 SQIVND (reference sequence). V gave up 7 bases and J gave up 2 bases, with 16 bases separating them. The CDR3 here is CASKERMGYTDTQYF. As DNA, the CDR3 is TGTGCCAGTAAGGAGCGGATGGGGTACACAGATACGCAGTATTTT.

This clone has just one count. The junction departs from germline at one end; a sequencing error may be responsible. The chain links TRBV6-1 to TRBJ2-7; 9 bases line up with TRBD1. The CDR3 runs to 13 residues. Germline loops: CDR1 MNHNS, CDR2 SASEGT. The CDR3 is CASNEQGAGEQYF. The DNA of the CDR3 is TGTGCCAGCAATGAACAGGGGGCGGGCGAGCAGTACTTC.

In this sample, this clone turned up a few times. The CDR3 region is CASSGRQENTEAFF. Written as DNA, the CDR3 is TGTGCCAGCAGCGGGCGACAGGAGAACACTGAAGCTTTCTTT. The rearrangement uses TRBV7-9 and TRBJ1-1; tentatively, D is TRBD1 (6 bases). The CDR3 extends over 14 amino acids. V was pared by 5 bases and J by 1 base, with 11 bases between. Germline values: CDR1 SEHNR, CDR2 FQNEAQ (reference sequence).

The genes are TRBV19 and TRBJ2-7, with TRBD1 as a possible D gene (6 bases). V was clipped by 3 bases and J by 0 bases, with 9 bases between them. The CDR3 is made up of 14 amino acids. Germline V gene lookup returns CDR1 LNHDA and CDR2 SQIVND (reference sequence). The CDR3 DNA sequence: TGTGCCAGTAGTATGGGGGACATCTCCTACGAGCAGTACTTC. Its protein product is CASSMGDISYEQYF.

This clone was observed a handful of times. The V call is TRBV27, the J call TRBJ2-1, with TRBD2 matching over 9 bases. Germline V gene sequence: CDR1 MNHEY, CDR2 SMNVEV (reference sequence). V lost 1 base, J lost 5 bases, and 6 bases stayed unmatched. There are 16 residues in the CDR3. CDR3 residues: CASSLFSGRGDNEQFF. The CDR3 region has the DNA TGTGCCAGCAGTTTATTTAGCGGGAGAGGGGACAATGAGCAGTTCTTC.

The chain combines TRBV9 with TRBJ2-5; 7 bases align to TRBD2. Near its end, the DNA agrees better with TRBJ2-7, so the J call may be wrong. CDR3 length equals 14 residues. Germline V gene sequence: CDR1 SGDLS, CDR2 YYNGEE. The CDR3 here is CASSAIAGSYEQYF. The DNA for the CDR3 is TGTGCCAGCAGTGCTATAGCGGGCTCCTACGAGCAGTACTTC.

The chain recombines TRBV6-1 with TRBJ1-3; D is possibly TRBD1 (5 bases). V dropped 0 bases and J dropped 1 base, with 10 bases sitting between them. The CDR3 totals 16 residues. The germline V gene encodes CDR1 MNHNS and CDR2 SASEGT. The CDR3 DNA reads TGTGCCAGCAGTGAAGCGGAGTCAGGGTCTGGAAACACCATATATTTT. Its protein is CASSEAESGSGNTIYF.

This chain links TRBV2 with TRBJ1-5; perhaps TRBD1 as D (6 bases). With 4 bases removed from V and 2 bases from J, the gap between germline ends came to 24 bases. CDR3 length: 19 amino acids. CDR1 is SNHLY, CDR2 FYNNEI, per germline. The CDR3 region is CASSAARPLKTGRNQPQHF. CDR3 coding DNA: TGTGCCAGCAGTGCAGCCCGACCGCTTAAGACAGGTCGCAATCAGCCCCAGCATTTT.

V usage is TRBV5-1 and J usage is TRBJ1-6, with D hard to call. Trimming pared 0 bases from V and 0 bases from J, leaving 7 bases between. The germline V gene has CDR1 SGHRS and CDR2 YFSETQ. This CDR3 contains 16 residues. The CDR3 bases are TGCGCCAGCAGCTTGGGTGGGAGCTCCTATAATTCACCCCTCCACTTT. It encodes CASSLGGSSYNSPLHF.

The chain has TRBV4-1 and TRBJ1-4; no firm D call. Trimming left V 4 bases short and J 2 bases short, with 11 bases between. The germline V gene encodes CDR1 MGHRA and CDR2 YSYEKL. The CDR3 has 15 residues. The CDR3 region is CASSPRVGTNEKLFF. CDR3 DNA: TGCGCCAGCAGCCCGAGGGTAGGGACTAATGAAAAACTGTTTTTT.

The rearrangement joins TRBV7-9 to TRBJ2-2, with D tentatively TRBD2 (5 bases). This CDR3 region has 14 residues. V was trimmed by 9 bases and J by 0 bases, leaving 11 bases between them. Germline V CDR1 and CDR2: SEHNR, FQNEAQ (reference sequence). Written as DNA, the CDR3 is TGTGCCAGTCGACCCGGGGCGAACACCGGGGAGCTGTTTTTT. It is translated as CASRPGANTGELFF.

This rearrangement joins TRBV14 to TRBJ1-6; D uncertain. CDR3 length: 14 amino acids. V lost 7 bases to trimming and J lost 3 bases, with 10 bases between them. Per the germline V gene, CDR1 is SGHDN and CDR2 is FVKESK. DNA for the CDR3: TGTGCCAGCAACGGTCGGGTCTATAATTCACCCCTCCACTTT. Translation gives CASNGRVYNSPLHF.

This chain links TRBV7-9 with TRBJ2-6; D may be TRBD2 (5 bases). V gave up 5 bases and J gave up 0 bases, with 11 bases separating them. Looked up from germline, CDR1 is SEHNR and CDR2 is FQNEAQ (reference sequence). The CDR3 covers 16 residues. The CDR3 sequence: CASSPREGSGANVLTF. In nucleotides, the CDR3 is TGTGCCAGCAGCCCTCGTGAGGGCTCTGGGGCCAACGTCCTGACTTTC. Based on the CDR3 plus reference TRBV7-9 and TRBJ2-6, the full variable domain is DTGVSQNPRHKITKRGQNVTFRCDPISEHNRLYWYRQTLGQGPEFLTYFQNEAQLEKSRLLSDRFSAERPKGSFSTLEIQRTEQGDSAMYLCASSPREGSGANVLTFGAGSRLTVL.

The DNA for the CDR3 is TGTGCCAGCAGCTCCACCTCCCTTGCGGGGGAGCTGTTTTTT. Its translation: CASSSTSLAGELFF. This rearrangement joins TRBV5-4 to TRBJ2-2; the D is unclear. Germline lookup yields CDR1 SGHNT and CDR2 YYREEE (reference sequence). The V end was cut by 3 bases, the J end by 8 bases, with 14 bases between. The CDR3 contains 14 residues.

The chain has TRBV5-1 and TRBJ2-7, with D perhaps TRBD2 (5 bases). The CDR3 has 16 residues. Germline assignment: CDR1 SGHRS and CDR2 YFSETQ. Trimming took off 1 base at V and 2 bases at J, with 16 bases between the two ends. The CDR3 DNA reads as TGCGCCAGCAGCTTGAGCGGTTGGGCCAGTACCTACGAGCAGTACTTC. Its protein is CASSLSGWASTYEQYF.